The rows below give T cell receptor beta chains drawn from one sample of a study of response to subunit inactivated influenza vaccine. TCRdb passed the RT-PCR reads through MiXCR, listing each CDR3 protein once. The table lists about 700,000 distinct CDR3 sequences, 14% of them singletons, with 5.5% to 7% in the top ten. The sample was PBMCs from blood, taken 14 to 15 days before vaccination. The receptors shown here come from a man aged 50 to 60 who received an inactivated influenza vaccine. Both conserved end residues are trimmed from each CDR3. D genes are given only for firm matches.

d_gene,v_gene,CDR3aa
TRBD1,TRBV7-2,ASSLTGTGVVGYT
TRBD2,TRBV18,ASSPPSGHTGELF
NA,TRBV20-1,SARHGGSSYEQY
TRBD1,TRBV6-1,ASSVDRNYNEQF
NA,TRBV20-1,SAGYPSDYGYT
TRBD1,TRBV20-1,SARDNRGRYEQY
NA,TRBV7-2,ASSLVDLGAQH
TRBD1,TRBV7-8,ASSLAPQGSFQPQH
TRBD2,TRBV24-1,ATRGLAGDNEQF
NA,TRBV6-1,ASSDDRTPYEQY
TRBD2,TRBV6-2/TRBV6-3,ASSSGLAGINEQF
TRBD2,TRBV5-1,ASSLAGLAGYNEQF
TRBD2,TRBV18,ASSRAGGEQF
TRBD1,TRBV10-3,AISESSGGGYEQY
TRBD1,TRBV28,ASSSGQGGGGNQPQH
NA,TRBV29-1,SFIGGGSSYNEQF
NA,TRBV19,ASRKTAAGSYNSPLH
TRBD2,TRBV27,ASRVWAGGSDTQY
NA,TRBV20-1,SASQSKAF
TRBD1,TRBV7-9,ASSEADRRFYGYT
TRBD1,TRBV6-1,ASSRQGISSDTQY
NA,TRBV6-2/TRBV6-3,ASSQLDYSNQPQH
TRBD1,TRBV28,ASSNTGGLGELF
NA,TRBV27,ASSYRDQETQY
TRBD2,TRBV20-1,SAGRFGGRDTQY
NA,TRBV3-1,ASSRLVRGEAF
NA,TRBV7-2,ASSSGSPVGGSQH
NA,TRBV2,ASSETVGARGEQF
NA,TRBV4-3,ASSQDLDNNSPLH
NA,TRBV12-3/TRBV12-4,ASSFVGPDYEQY
TRBD1,TRBV29-1,SGRRQGFGELF
TRBD2,TRBV18,ASSPGLAGVGTDTQY
NA,TRBV9,ASSVGSGTGGETQY
NA,TRBV20-1,SARAPTGVYSNQPQH
NA,TRBV10-3,AIKDTEFGELF
TRBD2,TRBV4-2,ASSQGTSGRDTQY
TRBD1,TRBV5-1,ASSTGTGRTEAF
TRBD2,TRBV27,ASSLLRPTSGGADTQY
NA,TRBV6-2/TRBV6-3,ASSYGRINEQF
NA,TRBV4-3,ASSLEGAPNYEQY
NA,TRBV4-1,ASSQDRNTDTQY
NA,TRBV28,ASMERYGSYNEQF
TRBD1,TRBV7-2,ASSPGTGRKYEQY
TRBD2,TRBV12-3/TRBV12-4,ASSPTGLAGVTDTQY
NA,TRBV20-1,SARVHGETQY
NA,TRBV7-8,ASSSVGDTQY
NA,TRBV12-3/TRBV12-4,ASRRVREQF
TRBD2,TRBV5-1,ASSLETSGKSGELF
NA,TRBV5-1,ASSFTMGIETQY